The clone carrying this T cell receptor beta chain was found a few times. Antigen specificity is unknown. A sample-barcoded 5' primer and a J-beta primer mix were used in a second PCR of roughly 6 to 11 cycles. Using its own MiXCR run on the 5' RACE reads, TCRdb lists one record per CDR3 protein. The data show roughly 1,000,000 distinct CDR3 sequences, around 27% seen once. The sample is drawn from a study of blood T cells in healthy people across ages. Study-wide points: Age showed a roughly linear inverse relationship with TCR beta diversity per million T cells.

V lost 0 bases and J lost 7, with 15 bases in between. The CDR3 totals 16 residues. Germline CDR1 reads SEHNR; CDR2 reads FQNEAQ (reference sequence). This same sample was also taken into another study, of T cells of mothers and their children. That investigation notes: Maternal samples each gave over 9.5 million TCR beta CDR3 reads, and child samples several million each.

This receptor was obtained from a girl aged 2 to 9 in good health. The J gene is TRBJ1-4, the V gene TRBV7-9; possibly TRBD1 for D (6 bases). The specimen was blood. The CDR3 loop is CASSLAAGARGEKLFF. The DNA of the CDR3 is TGTGCCAGCAGCTTAGCGGCAGGGGCAAGGGGTGAAAAACTGTTTTTT.